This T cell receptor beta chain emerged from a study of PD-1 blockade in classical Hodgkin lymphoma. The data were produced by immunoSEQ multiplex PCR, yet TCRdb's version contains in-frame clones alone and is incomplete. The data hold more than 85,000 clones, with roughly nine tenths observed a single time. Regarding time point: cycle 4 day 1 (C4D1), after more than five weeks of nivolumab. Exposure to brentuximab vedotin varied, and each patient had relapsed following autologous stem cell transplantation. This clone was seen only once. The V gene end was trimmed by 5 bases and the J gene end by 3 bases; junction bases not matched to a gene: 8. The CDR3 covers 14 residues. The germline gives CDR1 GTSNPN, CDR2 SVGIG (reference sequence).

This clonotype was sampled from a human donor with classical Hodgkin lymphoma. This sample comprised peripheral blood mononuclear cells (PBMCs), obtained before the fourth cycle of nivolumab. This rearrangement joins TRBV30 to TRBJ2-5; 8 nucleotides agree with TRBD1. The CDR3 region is CAWERTGIKETQYF. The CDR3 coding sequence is TGTGCCTGGGAGCGGACAGGGATCAAAGAGACCCAGTACTTC.